The entry below gives a single T cell receptor beta chain sequence along with its context. Its antigen is as yet unknown. It may be a read error: a sequence one base away is much more abundant. These data belong to a study of T cells in Graves' hyperthyroidism and ophthalmopathy. Background on the study: Upon initial diagnosis and before any treatment, peripheral blood was collected.

Absent ophthalmopathy progression within 18 months defined stable Graves' hyperthyroidism. TCR beta CDR3 regions were amplified from RNA transcripts. Primed by the HTBI set, a first-round RT-PCR was run on the TCR CDR3. TCRdb passed the multiplex PCR reads through MiXCR, listing each CDR3 protein once. The sample has 300,000 to 350,000 distinct CDR3 sequences; approximately 16% are singletons. The V gene lost 1 base and the J gene lost 6 bases, with 7 bases spanning the gap. The germline CDR1 and CDR2 sequences are SGHNT and YENEEA. The CDR3 spans 13 residues. Regarding the study as a whole: Most clonotypes expanded in thyroid above 0.001 were likewise present in blood.

The material sequenced was blood. The receptor's source is a man younger than 45 with Graves' hyperthyroidism. This chain uses TRBV11-3 with TRBJ2-1; D remains ambiguous. CDR3 sequence: CASSLATCNEQFF. CDR3 in DNA: TGTGCCAGCAGCTTAGCGACTTGCAATGAGCAGTTCTTC.